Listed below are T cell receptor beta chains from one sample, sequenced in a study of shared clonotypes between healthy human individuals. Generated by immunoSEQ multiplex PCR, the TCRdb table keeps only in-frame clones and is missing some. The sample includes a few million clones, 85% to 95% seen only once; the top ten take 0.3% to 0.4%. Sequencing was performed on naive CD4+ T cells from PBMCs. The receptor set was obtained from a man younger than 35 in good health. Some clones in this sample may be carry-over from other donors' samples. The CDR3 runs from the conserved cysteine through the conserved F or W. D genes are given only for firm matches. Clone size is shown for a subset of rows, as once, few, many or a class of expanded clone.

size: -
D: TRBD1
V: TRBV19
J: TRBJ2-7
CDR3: CASSNRGLPYEQYF
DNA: TGTGCCAGTAGTAACAGGGGTCTCCCCTACGAGCAGTACTTC

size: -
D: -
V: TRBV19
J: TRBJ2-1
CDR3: CASAYYNEQFF
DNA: TGTGCCAGTGCGTATTACAATGAGCAGTTCTTC

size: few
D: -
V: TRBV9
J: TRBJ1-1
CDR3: CASSVAGGAGTEAFF
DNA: TGTGCCAGCAGCGTAGCTGGGGGGGCGGGTACTGAAGCTTTCTTT

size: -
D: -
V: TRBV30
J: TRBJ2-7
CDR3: CAWSPGGRSYEQYF
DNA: TGTGCCTGGAGCCCCGGGGGACGTTCCTACGAGCAGTACTTC

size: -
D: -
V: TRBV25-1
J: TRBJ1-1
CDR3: CASSFAGARGAFF
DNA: TGTGCCAGCAGTTTTGCCGGGGCCCGGGGGGCTTTCTTT

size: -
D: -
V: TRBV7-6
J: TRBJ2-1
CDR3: CASSPGGAYNEQFF
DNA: TGTGCCAGCAGCCCCGGGGGCGCCTACAATGAGCAGTTCTTC

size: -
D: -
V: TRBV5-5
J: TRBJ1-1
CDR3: CASQNSEFAGNTEAFF
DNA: TGTGCCAGCCAAAACTCGGAGTTTGCAGGGAACACTGAAGCTTTCTTT

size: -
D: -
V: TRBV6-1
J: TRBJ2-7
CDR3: CASSLGPGLPGEQYF
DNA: TGTGCCAGCAGCCTCGGCCCGGGCCTACCCGGGGAGCAGTACTTC

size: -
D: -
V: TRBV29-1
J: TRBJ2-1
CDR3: CSVEDPPGSYNEQFF
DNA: TGCAGCGTTGAAGATCCCCCGGGCTCCTACAATGAGCAGTTCTTC

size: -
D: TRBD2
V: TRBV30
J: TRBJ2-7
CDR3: CACTGLGYYEQYF
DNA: TGTGCCTGTACGGGACTAGGGTACTACGAGCAGTACTTC

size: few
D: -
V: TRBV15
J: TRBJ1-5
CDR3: CATSRDLGAGNQPQHF
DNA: TGTGCCACCAGCAGAGATTTGGGGGCTGGAAATCAGCCCCAGCATTTT

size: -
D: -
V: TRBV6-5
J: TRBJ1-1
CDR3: CASRISWGWGTEAFF
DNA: TGTGCCAGCAGGATATCGTGGGGTTGGGGCACTGAAGCTTTCTTT

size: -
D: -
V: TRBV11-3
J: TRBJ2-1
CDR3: CASSKRTQLQFF
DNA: TGTGCCAGCAGCAAACGGACACAACTGCAGTTCTTC

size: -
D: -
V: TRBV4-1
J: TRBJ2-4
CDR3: CASSPPGLAKNIQYF
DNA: TGCGCCAGCAGCCCCCCCGGCCTAGCCAAAAACATTCAGTACTTC

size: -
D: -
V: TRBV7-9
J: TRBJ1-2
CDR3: CASSLGGAAGYTF
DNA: TGTGCCAGCAGCTTAGGGGGGGCCGCGGGCTACACCTTC

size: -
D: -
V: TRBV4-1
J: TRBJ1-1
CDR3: CASSQDYGYNTEAFF
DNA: TGCGCCAGCAGCCAAGATTATGGGTACAACACTGAAGCTTTCTTT

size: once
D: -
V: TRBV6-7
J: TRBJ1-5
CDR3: CASRLPGDSNQPQHF
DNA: TGTGCCAGCAGACTACCAGGGGATAGCAATCAGCCCCAGCATTTT

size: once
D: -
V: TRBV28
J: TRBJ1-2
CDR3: CASSLWGGTATPGQNYGYTF
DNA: TGTGCCAGCAGTTTATGGGGTGGAACAGCCACCCCCGGGCAAAACTATGGCTACACCTTC

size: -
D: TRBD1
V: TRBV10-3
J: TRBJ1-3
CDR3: CAIRGDRGLRNTIYF
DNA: TGTGCCATCAGGGGGGACAGGGGGCTACGAAACACCATATATTTT

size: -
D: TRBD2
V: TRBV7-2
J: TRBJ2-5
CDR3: CASIPPSGKTQYF
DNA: TGTGCCAGCATACCCCCTAGCGGAAAGACCCAGTACTTC

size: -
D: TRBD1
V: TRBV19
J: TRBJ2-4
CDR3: CASSIAGTGGTKNIQYF
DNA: TGTGCCAGTAGTATAGCCGGGACAGGGGGTACCAAAAACATTCAGTACTTC

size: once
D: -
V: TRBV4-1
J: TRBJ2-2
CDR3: CASSQEGYSGGELFF
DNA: TGCGCCAGCAGCCAAGAAGGGTACTCGGGGGGGGAGCTGTTTTTT

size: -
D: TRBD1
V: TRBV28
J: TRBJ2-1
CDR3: CASSWTGGFSNEQFF
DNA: TGTGCCAGCAGTTGGACAGGGGGCTTTTCCAATGAGCAGTTCTTC

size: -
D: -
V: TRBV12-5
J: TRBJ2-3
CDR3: CASGRGGSGDTQYF
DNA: TGTGCTAGTGGTCGCGGCGGGTCCGGGGATACGCAGTATTTT

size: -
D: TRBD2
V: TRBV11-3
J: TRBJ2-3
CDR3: CASSQGLAGSVQYF
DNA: TGTGCCAGCAGCCAGGGACTAGCGGGCTCGGTGCAGTATTTT

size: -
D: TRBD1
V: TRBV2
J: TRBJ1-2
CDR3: CASRGTGLFYGYTF
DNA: TGTGCCAGCAGGGGGACAGGGCTCTTCTATGGCTACACCTTC

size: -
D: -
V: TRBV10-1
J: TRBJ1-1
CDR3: CASSEAGVNTEAFF
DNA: TGCGCCAGCAGTGAGGCAGGGGTGAACACTGAAGCTTTCTTT

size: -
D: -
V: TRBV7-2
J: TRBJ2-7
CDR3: CASSLGGRNYEQYF
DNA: TGTGCCAGCAGCTTAGGGGGACGGAACTACGAGCAGTACTTC

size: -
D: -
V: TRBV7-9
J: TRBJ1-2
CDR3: CASSPPGANNYGYTF
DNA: TGTGCCAGCAGCCCCCCAGGAGCTAATAACTATGGCTACACCTTC

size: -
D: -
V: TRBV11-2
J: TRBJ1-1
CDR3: CASSPAPAEAFF
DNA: TGTGCCAGCAGCCCCGCCCCGGCTGAAGCTTTCTTT

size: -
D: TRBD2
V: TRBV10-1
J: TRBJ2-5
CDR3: CASRWTSGQETQYF
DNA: TGCGCCAGCAGGTGGACTAGCGGGCAAGAGACCCAGTACTTC

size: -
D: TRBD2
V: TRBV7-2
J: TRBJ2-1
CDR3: CASSLVFRIAGGPGNEQFF
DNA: TGTGCCAGCAGCTTAGTGTTCAGGATAGCGGGAGGGCCTGGGAATGAGCAGTTCTTC

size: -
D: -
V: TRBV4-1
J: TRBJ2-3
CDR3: CASSQDELTDTQYF
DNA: TGCGCCAGCAGCCAAGATGAATTGACAGATACGCAGTATTTT

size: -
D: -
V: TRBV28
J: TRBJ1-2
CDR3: CASSFGAAITNYGYTF
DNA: TGTGCCAGCAGTTTTGGGGCTGCAATAACAAACTATGGCTACACCTTC

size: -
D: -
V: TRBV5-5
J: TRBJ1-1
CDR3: CASSLGPGENTEAFF
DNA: TGTGCCAGCAGCTTGGGTCCGGGGGAGAACACTGAAGCTTTCTTT